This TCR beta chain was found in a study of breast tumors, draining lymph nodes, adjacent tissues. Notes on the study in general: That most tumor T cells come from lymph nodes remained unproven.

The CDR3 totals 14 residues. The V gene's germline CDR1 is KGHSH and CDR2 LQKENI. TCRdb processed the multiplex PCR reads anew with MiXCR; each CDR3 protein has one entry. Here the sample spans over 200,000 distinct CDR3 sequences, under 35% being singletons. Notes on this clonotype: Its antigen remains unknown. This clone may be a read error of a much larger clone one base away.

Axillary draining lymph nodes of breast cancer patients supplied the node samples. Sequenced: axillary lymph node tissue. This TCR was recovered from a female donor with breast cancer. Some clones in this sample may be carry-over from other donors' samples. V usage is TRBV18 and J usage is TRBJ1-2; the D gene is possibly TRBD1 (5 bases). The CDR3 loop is CASSPMGEVYGHTF. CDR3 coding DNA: TGTGCCAGCTCACCAATGGGGGAGGTCTATGGCCACACCTTC.